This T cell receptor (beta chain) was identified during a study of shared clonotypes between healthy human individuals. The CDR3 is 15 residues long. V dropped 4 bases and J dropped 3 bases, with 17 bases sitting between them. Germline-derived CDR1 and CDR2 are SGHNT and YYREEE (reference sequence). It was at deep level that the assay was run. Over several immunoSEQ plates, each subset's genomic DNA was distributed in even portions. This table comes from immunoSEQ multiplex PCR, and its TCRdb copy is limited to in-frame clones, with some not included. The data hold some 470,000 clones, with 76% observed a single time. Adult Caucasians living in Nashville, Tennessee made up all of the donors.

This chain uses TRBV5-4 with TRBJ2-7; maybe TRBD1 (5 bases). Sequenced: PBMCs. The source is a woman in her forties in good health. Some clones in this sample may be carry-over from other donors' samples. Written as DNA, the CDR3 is TGTGCCAGCAGCGTAGGATATGGACAAGGCTACGAGCAGTACTTC. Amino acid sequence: CASSVGYGQGYEQYF.